These T cell receptor beta chains were read from a single sample in a study of cytomegalovirus exposure and HLA in healthy donors. Sequencing was performed with immunoSEQ multiplex PCR; in TCRdb, only in-frame clones are kept and a portion is missing. The sample records approximately 160,000 clones, over 65% being singletons. Sequenced material: PBMCs. The receptors derive from a woman between 40 and 50 years old in good health and CMV-seropositive. Both conserved end residues are part of each CDR3. D genes are given only for firm matches. Size is stated for part of the rows, as once, few or many counts, or as a class when the clone is expanded.

>TRBV19|TRBD1|-|TRBJ1-2
TGTGCCAGTAGAACAGGGGCTGAGCACTATGGCTACACCTTC
CASRTGAEHYGYTF
>TRBV7-2|TRBD1|-|TRBJ2-5
TGTGCCAGCAGCCCGGACAGGGGGAGGTGGGAGACCCAGTACTTC
CASSPDRGRWETQYF
>TRBV2|-|few|TRBJ1-4
TGTGCCAGCAGAAGAGTGCTCAATGAAAAACTGTTTTTT
CASRRVLNEKLFF
>TRBV14|TRBD2|few|TRBJ2-7
TGTGCCAGCAGCCAAGATCGCGGGAGGGGGCGCGAGCAGTACTTC
CASSQDRGRGREQYF
>TRBV18|-|few|TRBJ1-4
TGTGCCAGCTCACCACCGTTGCTGGAGAATGAAAAACTGTTTTTT
CASSPPLLENEKLFF
>TRBV27|TRBD1|-|TRBJ1-4
TGTGCCAGCAGTTTGGACAGGGGAGGAAAACTGTTTTTT
CASSLDRGGKLFF
>TRBV19|-|-|TRBJ2-7
TGTGCCAGTAGTCCAGGGCTATTCTACGAGCAGTACTTC
CASSPGLFYEQYF
>TRBV4-2|TRBD1|few|TRBJ2-1
TGTGCCAGCAGCCCCGGACAGGGGGCCTACAATGAGCAGTTCTTC
CASSPGQGAYNEQFF
>TRBV25-1|TRBD2|once|TRBJ2-5
TGTGCCAGCACGGGGGGAGGGCAAGAGACCCAGTACTTC
CASTGGGQETQYF
>TRBV28|TRBD1|once|TRBJ2-3
TGTGCCAGTCAGGGGGCCACAGATACGCAGTATTTT
CASQGATDTQYF
>TRBV2|-|-|TRBJ1-1
TGTGCCAGCAGTTCCCGGACAGATGAAGCTTTCTTT
CASSSRTDEAFF
>TRBV5-6|-|few|TRBJ2-3
TGTGCCAGCAGCTTGGGAGGACACCACACAGATACGCAGTATTTT
CASSLGGHHTDTQYF
>TRBV6-1|TRBD1|-|TRBJ1-1
TGTGCCAGCAGTGAAACTCGGACAGGGACTGAAGCTTTCTTT
CASSETRTGTEAFF
>TRBV28|TRBD2|-|TRBJ2-7
TGTGCCAGCAGTCTCCCCGGGACTAGCGGGCTCTACGAGCAGTACTTC
CASSLPGTSGLYEQYF
>TRBV6-6|TRBD1|-|TRBJ1-2
TGTGCCAGCAGTACAGGGGGCGAGGTCGGCTACACCTTC
CASSTGGEVGYTF
>TRBV7-9|TRBD1|-|TRBJ1-1
TGTGCCAGCAGCCTCAGGGGGAATACTGAAGCTTTCTTT
CASSLRGNTEAFF
>TRBV5-6|-|-|TRBJ1-2
TGTGCCAGCAGCTTGGGGGCCGGGGTCGGCATCACCTTC
CASSLGAGVGITF
>TRBV27|-|few|TRBJ2-7
TGTGCCAGCAGTTTGGGGGACACCTCCTACGAGCAGTACTTC
CASSLGDTSYEQYF
>TRBV7-7|TRBD2|-|TRBJ2-1
TGTGCTAGCAGCGCAGGGACTACCTCCTACAATGAGCAGTTCTTC
CASSAGTTSYNEQFF
>TRBV6-6|-|-|TRBJ1-2
TGTGCCAGCAGTTACTCTCTTGGGGGGATCTATGGCTACACCTTC
CASSYSLGGIYGYTF
>TRBV28|-|-|TRBJ1-1
TGTGCCAGCAGTTCTTACGCAACAGATCTGAACACTGAAGCTTTCTTT
CASSSYATDLNTEAFF
>TRBV5-4|TRBD1|-|TRBJ1-2
TGTGCCAGCAGCTTGCGACAGGGCGGCTATGGCTACACCTTC
CASSLRQGGYGYTF
>TRBV6-5|-|-|TRBJ2-6
TGTGCCAGCAGCCTACAGAGTGGGGCCAACGTCCTGACTTTC
CASSLQSGANVLTF
>TRBV2|-|-|TRBJ2-1
TGTGCCACCTCGGGGGAGTCGAGGGCTGAGCAGTTCTTC
CATSGESRAEQFF
>TRBV7-8|-|-|TRBJ2-1
TGTGCCAGCAGCTTAGTTGCCAGGGACAATGAGCAGTTCTTC
CASSLVARDNEQFF
>TRBV7-2|TRBD2|-|TRBJ2-3
TGTGCCAGCAGCTTAGTTAGCGGGATTAGCACAGATACGCAGTATTTT
CASSLVSGISTDTQYF
>TRBV5-1|TRBD1|once|TRBJ2-1
TGCGCCAGCAGCTTGGCCCCGACAGGGGGCTCCTACAATGAGCAGTTCTTC
CASSLAPTGGSYNEQFF
>TRBV10-1|TRBD1|-|TRBJ1-2
TGCGCCAGCAACCCCTCCCATCTCCCGGGTCAAATCGAGGGACAGAAAAACTATGGCTACACCTTC
CASNPSHLPGQIEGQKNYGYTF
>TRBV4-3|-|once|TRBJ1-3
TGCGCCAGCAGCGTCGACTCATCCTCTGGAAACACCATATATTTT
CASSVDSSSGNTIYF
>TRBV7-2|-|-|TRBJ2-3
TGTGCCAGCAGCCCGGGCGGGGCGACAGATACGCAGTATTTT
CASSPGGATDTQYF
>TRBV11-2|-|-|TRBJ1-2
TGTGCCAGCAGCTTAGGCTCAGGGAAAGGCGGCTACACCTTC
CASSLGSGKGGYTF
>TRBV6-6|-|-|TRBJ1-2
TGTGCCAGCAGCTCGGACAGCTATGGCTACACCTTC
CASSSDSYGYTF
>TRBV14|-|-|TRBJ2-3
TGTGCCAGCAGCCAAGTAACGGGGGCAGATACGCAGTATTTT
CASSQVTGADTQYF
>TRBV19|TRBD2|-|TRBJ2-1
TGTGCCAGTAGTCCTCGCCTTCTCGGACTAGCGGGAGACAATGAGCAGTTCTTC
CASSPRLLGLAGDNEQFF